This TCR beta chain was captured by sequencing in a study of regulatory T cells in long-lasting Graves disease. Trimming took 0 bases from V and 4 from J, leaving 12 bases between them. The CDR3 runs 14 residues. Germline V lookup: CDR1 DFQATT, CDR2 SNEGSKA (reference sequence). As to time point: persistent/refractory GD, antithyroid drugs over 5 years with positive TRAb. The authors made the TCR library using RNA they extracted from PBMCs. Study-level findings and limits: Favoring TRBV28, TRBJ1-2 and TRBJ2-5 was a feature seen in persistent disease. Relative to new patients (roughly 1,000), persistent patients exhibited greater sharing of public clonotypes (over 2,500).

Both iRepertoire HTBI primers and Arm-PCR of CDR3 regions were used to build the TCR beta libraries. Via MiXCR, TCRdb re-called the multiplex PCR reads, giving one row per CDR3 protein. This sample has approximately 690,000 distinct CDR3 sequences, with 30% found just once. This clonotype was counted many times. Its target is not known. The receptor was derived from a female donor with Graves disease. Sample: peripheral blood mononuclear cells (PBMCs), taken when the disease was refractory, from a patient treated with antithyroid drugs. The chain carries TRBV20-1 and TRBJ1-2, with a possible D match to TRBD1 (5 bases). The CDR3 region has the DNA TGCAGTGCTAGAGATGAACAGGCCGGCTATGGCTACACCTTC. This translates into CSARDEQAGYGYTF.